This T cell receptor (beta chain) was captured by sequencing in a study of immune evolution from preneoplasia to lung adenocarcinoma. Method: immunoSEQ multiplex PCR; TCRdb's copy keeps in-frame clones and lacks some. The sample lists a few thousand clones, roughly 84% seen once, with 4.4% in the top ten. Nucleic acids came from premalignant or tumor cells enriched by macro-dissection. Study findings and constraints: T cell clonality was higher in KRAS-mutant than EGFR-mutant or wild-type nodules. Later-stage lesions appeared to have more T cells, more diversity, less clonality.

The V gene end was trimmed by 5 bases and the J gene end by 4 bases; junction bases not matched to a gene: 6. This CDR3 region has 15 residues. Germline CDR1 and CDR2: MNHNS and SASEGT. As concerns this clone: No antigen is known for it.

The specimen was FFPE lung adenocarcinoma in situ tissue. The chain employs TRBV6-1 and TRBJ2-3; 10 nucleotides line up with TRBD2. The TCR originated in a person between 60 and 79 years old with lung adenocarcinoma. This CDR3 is CASSSLAGAADTQYF. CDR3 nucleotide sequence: TGTGCCAGCAGTAGTCTAGCGGGAGCGGCAGATACGCAGTATTTT.